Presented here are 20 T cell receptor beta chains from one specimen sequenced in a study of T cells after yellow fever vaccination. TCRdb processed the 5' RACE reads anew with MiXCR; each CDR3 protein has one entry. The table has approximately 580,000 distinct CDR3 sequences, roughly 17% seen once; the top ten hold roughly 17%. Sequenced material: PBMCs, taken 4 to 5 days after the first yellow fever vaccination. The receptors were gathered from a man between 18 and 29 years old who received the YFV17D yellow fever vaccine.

In DNA, the CDR3 is TGTGCCAGCAGTAACTATCCGCCTACTGAAGCTTTCTTT. Its protein product is CASSNYPPTEAFF. The chain couples TRBV27 to TRBJ1-1; D ambiguous. The CDR3 is made up of 13 amino acids. Trimming stripped 5 bases from V and 5 bases from J, with 12 bases between. Germline CDR1 and CDR2: MNHEY and SMNVEV (reference sequence).

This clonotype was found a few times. As DNA, the CDR3 is TGTGCCAGCAGCTTATGGAAAGGGACAGGGAACACCGGGGAGCTGTTTTTT. Translating gives CASSLWKGTGNTGELFF. The chain recombines TRBV12-3 or TRBV12-4 with TRBJ2-2; the match to TRBD1 covers 8 bases. This CDR3 comprises 17 residues. The ends lost 6 bases at V and 1 base at J; junction bases unmatched: 10.

The CDR3 DNA follows: TGTGCCTGGCAACCGACAGGTAGCTCCTACGAGCAGTACTTC. Translation: CAWQPTGSSYEQYF. This rearrangement joins TRBV30 to TRBJ2-7; the D gene is possibly TRBD1 (6 bases). The CDR3 is 14 amino acids. Germline V gene lookup returns CDR1 GTSNPN and CDR2 SVGIG (reference sequence). Trimming pared 5 bases from V and 0 bases from J, leaving 14 bases between.

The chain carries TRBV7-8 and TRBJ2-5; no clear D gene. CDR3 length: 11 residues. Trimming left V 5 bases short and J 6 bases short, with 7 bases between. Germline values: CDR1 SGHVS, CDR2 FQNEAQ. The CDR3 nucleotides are TGTGCCAGCAGCATACGGCAGACCCAGTACTTC. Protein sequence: CASSIRQTQYF.

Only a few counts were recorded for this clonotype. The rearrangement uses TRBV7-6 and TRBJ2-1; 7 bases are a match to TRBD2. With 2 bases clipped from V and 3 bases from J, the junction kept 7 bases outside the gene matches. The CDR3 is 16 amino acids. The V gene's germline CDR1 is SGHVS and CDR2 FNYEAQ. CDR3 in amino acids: CASSLPAGSSYNEQFF. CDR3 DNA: TGTGCCAGCAGCTTACCAGCGGGGTCGAGCTACAATGAGCAGTTCTTC.

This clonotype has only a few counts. For the CDR3, the DNA is TGTGCCAGCAACCCGTATAATTCACCCCTCCACTTT. This encodes CASNPYNSPLHF. The chain links TRBV6-2 or TRBV6-3 to TRBJ1-6, with unresolved D. Germline loops: CDR1 MNHEY, CDR2 SVGEGT. The CDR3 spans 12 residues. Deletions cut 7 bases from V and 4 bases from J, with 5 bases between.

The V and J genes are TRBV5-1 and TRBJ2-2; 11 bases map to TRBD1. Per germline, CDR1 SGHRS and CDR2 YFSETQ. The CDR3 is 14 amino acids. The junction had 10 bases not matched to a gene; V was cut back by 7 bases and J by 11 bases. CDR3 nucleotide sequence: TGCGCCAGCTTAAGTGGACAGGGGGCGAGAGAGCTGTTTTTT. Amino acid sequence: CASLSGQGARELFF. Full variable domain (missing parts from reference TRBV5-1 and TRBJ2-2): KAGVTQTPRYLIKTRGQQVTLSCSPISGHRSVSWYQQTPGQGLQFLFEYFSETQRNKGNFPGRFSGRQFSNSRSEMNVSTLELGDSALYLCASLSGQGARELFFGEGSRLTVL.

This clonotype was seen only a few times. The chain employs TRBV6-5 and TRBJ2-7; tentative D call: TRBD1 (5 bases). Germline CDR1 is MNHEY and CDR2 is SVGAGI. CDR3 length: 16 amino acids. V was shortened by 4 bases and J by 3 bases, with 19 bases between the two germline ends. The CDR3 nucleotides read TGTGCCAGCAGTTTTACAGACAGTCGAAGGGGCTACGAGCAGTACTTC. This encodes CASSFTDSRRGYEQYF.

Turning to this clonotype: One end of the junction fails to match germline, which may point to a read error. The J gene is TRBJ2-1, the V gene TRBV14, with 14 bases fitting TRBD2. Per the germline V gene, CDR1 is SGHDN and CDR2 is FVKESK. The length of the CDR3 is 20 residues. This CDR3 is CGSSQRKGLAGGFSYNEQFF. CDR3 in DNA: TGTGGCAGCAGCCAACGGAAAGGACTAGCGGGGGGCTTCTCCTACAATGAGCAGTTCTTC. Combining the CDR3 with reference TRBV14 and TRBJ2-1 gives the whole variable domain EAGVTQFPSHSVIEKGQTVTLRCDPISGHDNLYWYRRVMGKEIKFLLHFVKESKQDESGMPNNRFLAERTGGTYSTLKVQPAELEDSGVYFCGSSQRKGLAGGFSYNEQFFGPGTRLTVL.

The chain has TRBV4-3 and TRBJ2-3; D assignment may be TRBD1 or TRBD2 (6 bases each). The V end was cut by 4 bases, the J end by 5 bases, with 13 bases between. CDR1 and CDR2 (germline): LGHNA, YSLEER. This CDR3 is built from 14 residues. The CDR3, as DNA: TGCGCCAGCAGCCCGGGGGCCGCGGGAGATACGCAGTATTTT. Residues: CASSPGAAGDTQYF.

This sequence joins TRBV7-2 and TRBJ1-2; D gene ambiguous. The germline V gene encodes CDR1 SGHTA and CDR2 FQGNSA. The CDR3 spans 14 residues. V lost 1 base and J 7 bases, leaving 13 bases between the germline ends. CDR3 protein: CASSLVAGRAGYTF. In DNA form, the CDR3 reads TGTGCCAGCAGCTTAGTCGCCGGGAGGGCTGGCTACACCTTC. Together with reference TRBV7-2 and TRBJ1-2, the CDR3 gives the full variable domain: GAGVSQSPSNKVTEKGKDVELRCDPISGHTALYWYRQSLGQGLEFLIYFQGNSAPDKSGLPSDRFSAERTGGSVSTLTIQRTQQEDSAVYLCASSLVAGRAGYTFGSGTRLTVV.

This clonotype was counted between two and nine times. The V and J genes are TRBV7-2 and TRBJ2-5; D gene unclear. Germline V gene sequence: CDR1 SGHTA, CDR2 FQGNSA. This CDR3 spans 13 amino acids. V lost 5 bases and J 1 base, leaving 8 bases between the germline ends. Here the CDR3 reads CASSRITQETQYF. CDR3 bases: TGTGCCAGCAGCAGGATTACCCAAGAGACCCAGTACTTC.

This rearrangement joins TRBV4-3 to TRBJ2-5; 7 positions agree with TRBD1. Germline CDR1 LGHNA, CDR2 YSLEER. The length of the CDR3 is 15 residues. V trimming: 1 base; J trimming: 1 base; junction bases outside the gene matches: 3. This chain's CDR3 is CASSQAWTGQETQYF. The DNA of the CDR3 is TGCGCCAGCAGCCAAGCCTGGACAGGCCAAGAGACCCAGTACTTC.

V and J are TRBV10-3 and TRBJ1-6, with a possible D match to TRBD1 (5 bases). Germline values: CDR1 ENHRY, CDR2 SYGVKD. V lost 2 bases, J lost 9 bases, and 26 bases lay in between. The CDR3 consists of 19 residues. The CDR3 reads CAISELPSGPAPKASPLHF. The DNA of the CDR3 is TGTGCCATCAGTGAGCTGCCCTCGGGACCGGCACCTAAGGCTTCACCCCTCCACTTT.

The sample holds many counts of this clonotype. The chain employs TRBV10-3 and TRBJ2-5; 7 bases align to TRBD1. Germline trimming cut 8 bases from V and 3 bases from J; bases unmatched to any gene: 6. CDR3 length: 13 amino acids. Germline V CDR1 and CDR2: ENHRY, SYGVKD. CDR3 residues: CAIRQTGEETQYF. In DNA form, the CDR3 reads TGTGCCATCCGACAAACAGGGGAAGAGACCCAGTACTTC.

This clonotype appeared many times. Here the CDR3 DNA reads TGTGCCAGCAGCCCGACAGGGGACACCGGGGAGCTGTTTTTT. This codes for CASSPTGDTGELFF. The chain recombines TRBV7-3 with TRBJ2-2, with 8 bases matching TRBD1. The CDR3 loop spans 14 amino acids. Germline CDR1 reads SGHTA; CDR2 reads FQGTGA. The V gene end was trimmed by 5 bases and the J gene end by 3 bases; junction bases not matched to a gene: 2.

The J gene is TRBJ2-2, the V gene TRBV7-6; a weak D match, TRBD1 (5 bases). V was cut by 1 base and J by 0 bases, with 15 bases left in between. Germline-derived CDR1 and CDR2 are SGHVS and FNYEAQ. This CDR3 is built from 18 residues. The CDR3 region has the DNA TGTGCCAGCAGCTTAGAATCAAGTGCAGGGCCGAACACCGGGGAGCTGTTTTTT. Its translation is CASSLESSAGPNTGELFF.

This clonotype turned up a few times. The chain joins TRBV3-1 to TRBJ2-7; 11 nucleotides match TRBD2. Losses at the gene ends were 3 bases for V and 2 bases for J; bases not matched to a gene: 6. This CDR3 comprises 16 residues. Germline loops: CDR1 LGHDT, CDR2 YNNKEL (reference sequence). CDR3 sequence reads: CASSHQLAGDPYEQYF. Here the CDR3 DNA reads TGTGCCAGCAGCCACCAACTAGCGGGGGACCCCTACGAGCAGTACTTC.

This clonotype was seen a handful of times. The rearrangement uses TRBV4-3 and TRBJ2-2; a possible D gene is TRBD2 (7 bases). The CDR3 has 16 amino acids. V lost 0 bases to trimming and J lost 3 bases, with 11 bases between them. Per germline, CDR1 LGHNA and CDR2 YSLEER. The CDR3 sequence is CASSQDGGGHTGELFF. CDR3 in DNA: TGCGCCAGCAGCCAAGATGGGGGGGGGCACACCGGGGAGCTGTTTTTT.

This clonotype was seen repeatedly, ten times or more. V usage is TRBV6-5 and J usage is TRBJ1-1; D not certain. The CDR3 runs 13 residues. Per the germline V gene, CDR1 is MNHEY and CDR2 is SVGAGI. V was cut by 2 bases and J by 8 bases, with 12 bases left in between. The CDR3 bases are TGTGCCAGCAGTTACGTCCGGGTAAGGGAAGCTTTCTTT. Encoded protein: CASSYVRVREAFF.